Listed below are T cell receptor beta chains from one sample, sequenced in a study of identifying expanded T cells in peripheral blood. TCRdb keeps only in-frame clones here, not all; method: immunoSEQ multiplex PCR. The sample comprises approximately 120,000 clones, 88% of which are singletons, and just under 8.5% rests with the top ten. The sequenced sample was blood. The receptors come from a person aged 18 to 70 in good health. The CDR3 runs from the conserved cysteine through the conserved F or W. The order of the fields is J gene, D gene, clone size, V gene, CDR3 protein, CDR3 DNA. A D gene is named only where the DNA matches it firmly. Size is omitted from some rows. Given values are once, few, many or a class for expanded clones.

j_gene: TRBJ1-1; d_gene: -; abundance: -; v_gene: TRBV29-1; CDR3aa: CSVSILEAFF; CDR3nt: TGCAGCGTCTCCATCCTGGAAGCTTTCTTT
j_gene: TRBJ2-1; d_gene: -; abundance: -; v_gene: TRBV6-4; CDR3aa: CASSTDRYNEQFF; CDR3nt: TGTGCCAGCAGTACCGACAGGTACAATGAGCAGTTCTTC
j_gene: TRBJ2-5; d_gene: -; abundance: -; v_gene: TRBV14; CDR3aa: CASSRQETQYF; CDR3nt: TGTGCCAGCAGCCGACAGGAGACCCAGTACTTC
j_gene: TRBJ1-5; d_gene: TRBD1; abundance: once; v_gene: TRBV6-1; CDR3aa: CASRTGYSNQPQHF; CDR3nt: TGTGCCAGCAGGACAGGGTATAGCAATCAGCCCCAGCATTTT
j_gene: TRBJ2-3; d_gene: -; abundance: -; v_gene: TRBV4-2; CDR3aa: CASGPVLAGTDTQYF; CDR3nt: TGTGCCAGCGGCCCCGTGTTAGCGGGCACAGATACGCAGTATTTT
j_gene: TRBJ1-2; d_gene: TRBD1; abundance: -; v_gene: TRBV7-8; CDR3aa: CASSLAEGAVGYTF; CDR3nt: TGTGCCAGCAGCTTAGCGGAGGGGGCGGTTGGCTACACCTTC
j_gene: TRBJ2-7; d_gene: -; abundance: once; v_gene: TRBV27; CDR3aa: CASSSPRDGSYEQYF; CDR3nt: TGTGCCAGCAGTTCCCCAAGGGACGGCTCCTACGAGCAGTACTTC
j_gene: TRBJ2-2; d_gene: -; abundance: -; v_gene: TRBV5-6; CDR3aa: CASSLGQTNTGELFF; CDR3nt: TGTGCCAGCAGCCTCGGACAGACGAACACCGGGGAGCTGTTTTTT
j_gene: TRBJ1-5; d_gene: -; abundance: -; v_gene: TRBV7-9; CDR3aa: CASSPKGTGSQPQHF; CDR3nt: TGTGCCAGCAGCCCAAAGGGGACGGGGAGTCAGCCCCAGCATTTT
j_gene: TRBJ2-6; d_gene: -; abundance: -; v_gene: TRBV2; CDR3aa: CATLSGANVLTF; CDR3nt: TGTGCCACCCTCTCTGGGGCCAACGTCCTGACTTTC
j_gene: TRBJ2-2; d_gene: -; abundance: once; v_gene: TRBV27; CDR3aa: CASLTGFGTGELFF; CDR3nt: TGTGCCAGCCTTACAGGCTTTGGGACCGGGGAGCTGTTTTTT
j_gene: TRBJ2-2; d_gene: -; abundance: -; v_gene: TRBV7-9; CDR3aa: CASRRSAGELFF; CDR3nt: TGTGCCAGCAGGAGAAGCGCCGGGGAGCTGTTTTTT
j_gene: TRBJ2-5; d_gene: -; abundance: -; v_gene: TRBV4-1; CDR3aa: CASSQGVEETQYF; CDR3nt: TGCGCCAGCAGCCAAGGGGTGGAAGAGACCCAGTACTTC
j_gene: TRBJ2-7; d_gene: -; abundance: -; v_gene: TRBV19; CDR3aa: CASGREWNEQYF; CDR3nt: TGTGCCAGTGGCAGGGAGTGGAACGAGCAGTACTTC
j_gene: TRBJ2-7; d_gene: TRBD1; abundance: -; v_gene: TRBV5-6; CDR3aa: CASSSWTGGPRSYEQYF; CDR3nt: TGTGCCAGCAGCTCCTGGACAGGGGGGCCGAGGTCCTACGAGCAGTACTTC
j_gene: TRBJ1-1; d_gene: -; abundance: -; v_gene: TRBV18; CDR3aa: CASSDQGHTEAFF; CDR3nt: TGTGCCAGCTCAGATCAGGGTCACACTGAAGCTTTCTTT
j_gene: TRBJ2-2; d_gene: -; abundance: -; v_gene: TRBV7-3; CDR3aa: CASGLTGELFF; CDR3nt: TGTGCCAGCGGGCTCACCGGGGAGCTGTTTTTT
j_gene: TRBJ2-3; d_gene: -; abundance: -; v_gene: TRBV9; CDR3aa: CASSPTTDTQYF; CDR3nt: TGTGCCAGCAGCCCTACCACAGATACGCAGTATTTT
j_gene: TRBJ1-1; d_gene: -; abundance: -; v_gene: TRBV15; CDR3aa: CATSDSLNTEAFF; CDR3nt: TGTGCCACCTCCGACAGCCTGAACACTGAAGCTTTCTTT
j_gene: TRBJ2-2; d_gene: TRBD2; abundance: -; v_gene: TRBV28; CDR3aa: CASSRTSGVTGELFF; CDR3nt: TGTGCCAGCAGTAGGACTAGCGGAGTCACCGGGGAGCTGTTTTTT
j_gene: TRBJ1-2; d_gene: -; abundance: -; v_gene: TRBV19; CDR3aa: CASSNERAYGYTF; CDR3nt: TGTGCCAGTAGTAATGAGCGGGCGTATGGCTACACCTTC
j_gene: TRBJ2-1; d_gene: TRBD2; abundance: -; v_gene: TRBV5-1; CDR3aa: CASSLEAGGDNEQFF; CDR3nt: TGCGCCAGCAGCTTGGAGGCGGGAGGGGACAATGAGCAGTTCTTC
j_gene: TRBJ2-5; d_gene: -; abundance: -; v_gene: TRBV20-1; CDR3aa: CSARKETQYF; CDR3nt: TGCAGTGCTAGAAAAGAGACCCAGTACTTC